Each of the 7 T cell receptor beta chains below was sequenced from the same sample in a study of cytomegalovirus exposure and HLA in healthy donors. The data were produced by immunoSEQ multiplex PCR, yet TCRdb's version contains in-frame clones alone and is incomplete. The table shows about 250,000 clones, with more than 85% occurring only once. Sequences were obtained from PBMCs. The receptor set was obtained from a man between 18 and 29 years old in good health and CMV-seropositive.

This chain connects TRBV29-1 to TRBJ2-5; D gene uncertain. The germline V gene encodes CDR1 SQVTM and CDR2 ANQGSEA. The CDR3 runs 13 residues. V was cut by 4 bases and J by 5 bases, with 14 bases left in between. The CDR3 loop reads CSVVSREVETQYF. CDR3 coding DNA: TGCAGCGTTGTTAGTCGAGAGGTCGAGACCCAGTACTTC.

The V gene is TRBV5-4, the J gene TRBJ2-1; the D is unclear. Trimming stripped 0 bases from V and 7 bases from J, with 8 bases between. The CDR3 contains 13 residues. Per germline, CDR1 SGHNT and CDR2 YYREEE (reference sequence). The CDR3 spells CASSLVGANEQFF. CDR3 sequence (DNA): TGTGCCAGCAGCTTGGTTGGCGCGAATGAGCAGTTCTTC.

This chain uses TRBV5-1 with TRBJ2-1, with D hard to call. The CDR3 spans 12 residues. The germline CDR1 and CDR2 sequences are SGHRS and YFSETQ. V was clipped by 4 bases and J by 10 bases, with 12 bases between them. The CDR3 here is CASSPLQFEQFF. CDR3 DNA: TGCGCCAGCAGCCCGTTACAGTTCGAGCAGTTCTTC.

This clone was counted a single time. This chain links TRBV6-4 with TRBJ2-3, with 10 bases fitting TRBD2. The V gene's germline CDR1 is MRHNA and CDR2 SNTAGT. This CDR3 spans 14 amino acids. V lost 5 bases, J lost 3 bases, and 2 bases stayed unmatched. DNA of the CDR3: TGTGCCAGCAGTTTAGCGGGAGGTACAGATACGCAGTATTTT. It is translated as CASSLAGGTDTQYF.

V usage is TRBV5-1 and J usage is TRBJ1-4; TRBD1 matches 11 bases. With V trimmed by 0 bases and J by 8 bases, 3 bases remained unmatched. CDR3 length: 15 residues. CDR1 is SGHRS and CDR2 is YFSETQ in the germline V gene. The CDR3 bases are TGCGCCAGCAGCTTGGCCCGGGACAGGGGGGAAAAACTGTTTTTT. Translated: CASSLARDRGEKLFF. The full variable domain, rest sourced from reference TRBV5-1 and TRBJ1-4, is KAGVTQTPRYLIKTRGQQVTLSCSPISGHRSVSWYQQTPGQGLQFLFEYFSETQRNKGNFPGRFSGRQFSNSRSEMNVSTLELGDSALYLCASSLARDRGEKLFFGSGTQLSVL.

This clone was recorded a few times. This rearrangement joins TRBV30 to TRBJ1-5; D is ambiguous. V shed 5 bases and J shed 3 bases, with 11 bases lying between them. The CDR3 length is 13 residues. Germline V gene lookup returns CDR1 GTSNPN and CDR2 SVGIG (reference sequence). CDR3 loop: CAWGERINQPQHF. As DNA, the CDR3 is TGTGCCTGGGGGGAGCGGATCAATCAGCCCCAGCATTTT.

The V gene is TRBV11-2, the J gene TRBJ2-7; D not certain. The CDR3 contains 13 residues. V lost 3 bases and J lost 0, with 6 bases in between. Germline V gives CDR1 SGHAT, CDR2 FQNNGV. The CDR3 coding sequence is TGTGCCAGCAGCTTTCCTAACTCCTACGAGCAGTACTTC. Encoded protein: CASSFPNSYEQYF.